Presented here are 21 T cell receptor beta chains from one specimen sequenced in a study of vaccination and CD4 T cells after COVID-19. This sample's treatment: approximately nine-day PBMC culture with coronavirus spike peptide pools or control peptides (ViraFEST assay). The unexposed donor provided CD4+ T cells, which were taken before the COVID-19 pandemic (2011-2018). For these receptors, no antigen is known. Sequencing of the DNA from cultured CD4+ T cells was carried out with the Oncomine TCR Beta short-read assay. TCRdb itself ran the PCR reads through MiXCR, one entry per CDR3 protein. This sample carries roughly 9,900 distinct CDR3 sequences, around a third of them seen once, and the ten largest clones take about 32%. The specimen sequenced was CD4+ T cells from blood, cultured in vitro. Receptors originate from a human donor in good health.

This clonotype turned up a few times. The chain links TRBV6-1 to TRBJ2-7; D perhaps matches TRBD2 (7 bases). Trimming removed 6 bases at V and 2 bases at J, with 11 bases between. Germline V lookup: CDR1 MNHNS, CDR2 SASEGT. CDR3 length equals 13 residues. The CDR3 here is CASRPGGPYEQYF. The CDR3 DNA reads TGTGCCAGCAGGCCGGGGGGCCCCTACGAGCAGTACTTC.

This clonotype was counted a few times. In DNA form, the CDR3 reads TGTGCCAGCAGTCGGTTCGCCCCGGTTGGCCAGGCTTTCTTT. This encodes CASSRFAPVGQAFF. This chain links TRBV6-2 or TRBV6-3 with TRBJ1-1, with no clear D. This CDR3 comprises 14 residues. The germline CDR1 and CDR2 sequences are MNHEY and SVGEGT. The ends were cut back, 5 bases at V and 11 bases at J, with 21 bases in the middle.

The chain employs TRBV19 and TRBJ1-1, with a weak D call TRBD1 (6 bases). The V end lost 7 bases, the J end lost 7 bases, and 13 bases lay between the germline ends. Germline V gives CDR1 LNHDA, CDR2 SQIVND (reference sequence). The CDR3 totals 12 residues. Written as DNA, the CDR3 is TGTGCCAGTATCCCCTTGACAGGTGAAGCTTTCTTT. Protein product: CASIPLTGEAFF.

This clonotype occurred once. Here the CDR3 DNA reads TGTGCCAGCAGATCTGGGGCCGGACAGCCCCAGCATTTT. It yields the protein CASRSGAGQPQHF. The V call is TRBV6-1, the J call TRBJ1-5, with TRBD1 as a possible D gene (5 bases). V lost 6 bases, J lost 7 bases, and 13 bases lay in between. The CDR3 length is 13 residues. Germline-derived CDR1 and CDR2 are MNHNS and SASEGT.

The rearrangement links TRBV20-1 to TRBJ2-7; D call uncertain. The end of the DNA aligns better with TRBJ2-5, so the J call may be wrong. There are 10 residues in the CDR3. CDR1 is DFQATT and CDR2 is SNEGSKA in the germline V gene (reference sequence). The DNA of the CDR3 is TGCAGTGCAGACCTAGAGACCCAGTACTTC. Protein sequence: CSADLETQYF.

The chain carries TRBV29-1 and TRBJ1-2; 7 nucleotides agree with TRBD1. This CDR3 contains 12 residues. The V gene end was trimmed by 5 bases and the J gene end by 8 bases; junction bases not matched to a gene: 8. Per the germline V gene, CDR1 is SQVTM and CDR2 is ANQGSEA. CDR3 in amino acids: CSVSDRDLGYTF. The CDR3 coding sequence is TGCAGCGTTAGCGACAGGGATCTAGGCTACACCTTC.

V gene TRBV20-1 combines with J gene TRBJ1-1, with 8 bases matching TRBD1. Germline trimming cut 8 bases from V and 4 bases from J; bases unmatched to any gene: 12. The CDR3 spans 14 residues. The germline CDR1 and CDR2 sequences are DFQATT and SNEGSKA (reference sequence). DNA for the CDR3: TGCAGTCTAGGGCCGACAGGGGAGGGCACTGAAGCTTTCTTT. Translating gives CSLGPTGEGTEAFF.

The rearrangement links TRBV25-1 to TRBJ1-5, with unresolved D. CDR3 length equals 12 residues. The germline gives CDR1 MGHDK, CDR2 SYGVNS. The ends were cut back, 3 bases at V and 5 bases at J, with 5 bases in the middle. This CDR3 reads CASSEGDQPQHF. The CDR3 DNA follows: TGTGCCAGCAGTGAGGGCGATCAGCCCCAGCATTTT.

The V gene is TRBV5-6, the J gene TRBJ1-2; possible D gene TRBD1, 6 bases. Germline CDR1 reads SGHDT; CDR2 reads YYEEEE. V lost 0 bases and J lost 4, with 10 bases in between. This CDR3 contains 14 residues. CDR3 bases: TGTGCCAGCAGCTTGGGGGGGCAGCGCTATGGCTACACCTTC. Residues: CASSLGGQRYGYTF.

This clonotype was seen only a few times. J is TRBJ2-6 and V is TRBV7-3, with D unclear. The CDR3 length is 15 residues. In germline, CDR1 is SGHTA, CDR2 FQGTGA. Trimming stripped 3 bases from V and 2 bases from J, with 8 bases between. The CDR3 spells CASSLDRAGANVLTF. In DNA form, the CDR3 reads TGTGCCAGCAGCTTGGATAGGGCTGGGGCCAACGTCCTGACTTTC.

The chain links TRBV30 to TRBJ1-6; TRBD1 might be the D (5 bases). Trimming cost V 7 bases and J 9 bases, with 13 bases left between them. CDR3 length: 12 residues. CDR1 GTSNPN and CDR2 SVGIG come from the germline V gene (reference sequence). The CDR3 nucleotides are TGTGCCTCACAAACAAGGGGTTCACCCCTCCACTTT. Translated, it gives CASQTRGSPLHF.

This clonotype was found a few times. V gene TRBV6-1 combines with J gene TRBJ2-3; unclear D gene. Germline V gene sequence: CDR1 MNHNS, CDR2 SASEGT. The CDR3 length is 12 residues. The germline V and J ends were trimmed by 4 bases and 5 bases, with 7 bases remaining between them. Here the CDR3 reads CASSVHRDTQYF. The CDR3 nucleotides read TGTGCCAGCAGTGTCCACCGAGATACGCAGTATTTT.

This clonotype was counted a few times. This chain uses TRBV7-3 with TRBJ1-1; the D gene is possibly TRBD1 (5 bases). Germline V gene lookup returns CDR1 SGHTA and CDR2 FQGTGA. This CDR3 comprises 13 residues. Trimming took 3 bases from V and 3 from J, leaving 8 bases between them. DNA of the CDR3: TGTGCCAGCAGCTTGGGGGTTGACACTGAAGCTTTCTTT. Residues: CASSLGVDTEAFF.

This clonotype was seen more than once but under ten times. The chain has TRBV7-9 and TRBJ2-5, with D possibly matching TRBD2 (5 bases). Trimming removed 0 bases at V and 5 bases at J, with 13 bases between. Germline V CDR1 and CDR2: SEHNR, FQNEAQ (reference sequence). CDR3 length: 15 residues. CDR3 residues: CASSLALIGGETQYF. The CDR3 bases are TGTGCCAGCAGCTTAGCGCTTATAGGAGGCGAGACCCAGTACTTC.

This clonotype came up a few times. The germline gene is not matched at one end of the junction; a read error may be the cause. This chain links TRBV5-6 with TRBJ1-5, with 10 bases identical to TRBD1. Germline V gives CDR1 SGHDT, CDR2 YYEEEE. This CDR3 spans 15 amino acids. The CDR3 reads CASSLGQGIPQPQHF. CDR3 in DNA: TGTGCCAGCAGTTTGGGACAGGGGATTCCCCAGCCCCAGCATTTT.

The V gene is TRBV4-2, the J gene TRBJ1-6; D perhaps matches TRBD1 (5 bases). Trimming took off 4 bases at V and 6 bases at J, with 16 bases between the two ends. The CDR3 contains 16 residues. Per germline, CDR1 LGHNA and CDR2 YNFKEQ. CDR3 sequence reads: CASSREKSGLNSPLHF. DNA of the CDR3: TGTGCCAGCAGCCGAGAGAAGTCAGGGCTTAATTCACCCCTCCACTTT.

A few counts support this clonotype. V and J are TRBV5-4 and TRBJ1-5; possibly TRBD1 for D (5 bases). Trimming removed 3 bases at V and 0 bases at J, with 7 bases between. From germline, CDR1 is SGHNT and CDR2 YYREEE (reference sequence). This CDR3 comprises 14 residues. For the CDR3, the DNA is TGTGCCAGCAGCTATCAGGGTAGCAATCAGCCCCAGCATTTT. Encoded protein: CASSYQGSNQPQHF.

Only a few counts were recorded for this clonotype. The V and J genes are TRBV5-4 and TRBJ2-1; no clear D gene. The CDR3 has 14 residues. Germline-derived CDR1 and CDR2 are SGHNT and YYREEE (reference sequence). Trimming removed 1 base from V and 4 bases from J, with 9 bases in between. CDR3: CASSLRAVYNEQFF. The CDR3 region has the DNA TGTGCCAGCAGCTTGCGGGCGGTTTACAATGAGCAGTTCTTC.

This clonotype showed up just a few times. The chain couples TRBV19 to TRBJ1-1, with D uncertain. V lost 3 bases, J lost 1 base, and 6 bases lay in between. Germline assignment: CDR1 LNHDA and CDR2 SQIVND (reference sequence). The CDR3 has 13 amino acids. CDR3 amino acids: CASSMRTNTEAFF. The DNA of the CDR3 is TGTGCCAGTAGTATGCGGACGAACACTGAAGCTTTCTTT.

There are a few counts of this clonotype. This chain uses TRBV6-1 with TRBJ2-7; D is unresolved. Germline V gene sequence: CDR1 MNHNS, CDR2 SASEGT. The CDR3 runs to 14 residues. Trimming took 0 bases from V and 1 from J, leaving 7 bases between them. The CDR3 spells CASSEALGSYEQYF. CDR3 bases: TGTGCCAGCAGTGAAGCGCTTGGGTCCTACGAGCAGTACTTC.

The rearrangement links TRBV12-3 or TRBV12-4 to TRBJ2-5; D gene uncertain. Trimming took 6 bases from V and 4 from J, leaving 6 bases between them. CDR3 length: 11 amino acids. The CDR3 reads CASRSLETQYF. In DNA form, the CDR3 reads TGTGCCAGCAGAAGCCTAGAGACCCAGTACTTC.